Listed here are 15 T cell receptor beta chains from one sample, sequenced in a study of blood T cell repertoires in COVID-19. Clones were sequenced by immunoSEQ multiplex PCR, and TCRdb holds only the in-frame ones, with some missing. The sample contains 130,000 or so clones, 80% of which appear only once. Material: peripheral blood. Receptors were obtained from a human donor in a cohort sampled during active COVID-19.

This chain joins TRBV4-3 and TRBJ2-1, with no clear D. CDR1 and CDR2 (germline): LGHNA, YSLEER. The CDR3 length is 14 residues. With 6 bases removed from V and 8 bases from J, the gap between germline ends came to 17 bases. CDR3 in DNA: TGCGCCAGCAGTGTGGTCAGGTTTTCCGATGAGCAGTTCTTC. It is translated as CASSVVRFSDEQFF.

The CDR3 region has the DNA TGTGCCAGCAGCGTCGGGACAGGGGGCGCGGAGACCCAGTACTTC. It is translated as CASSVGTGGAETQYF. V is TRBV7-7 and J is TRBJ2-5; 12 bases are shared with TRBD1. The CDR3 totals 15 residues. In germline, CDR1 is SSHAT, CDR2 FNYEAQ (reference sequence). With 5 bases clipped from V and 5 bases from J, the junction kept 6 bases outside the gene matches.

This chain's CDR3 is CASSPRDGAEAFF. CDR3 sequence (DNA): TGTGCCAGCAGCCCCCGAGACGGGGCTGAAGCTTTCTTT. The chain links TRBV9 to TRBJ1-1; D is undetermined. Germline loops: CDR1 SGDLS, CDR2 YYNGEE. The germline V and J ends were trimmed by 4 bases and 6 bases, with 13 bases remaining between them. The CDR3 is 13 amino acids.

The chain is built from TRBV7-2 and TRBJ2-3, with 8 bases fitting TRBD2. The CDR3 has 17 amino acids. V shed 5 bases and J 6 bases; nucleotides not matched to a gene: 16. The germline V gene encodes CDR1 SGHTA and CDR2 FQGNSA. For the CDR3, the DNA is TGTGCCAGCAGCCTACTGGGAGGCGGGAGGCCATCGGATACGCAGTATTTT. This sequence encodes CASSLLGGGRPSDTQYF.

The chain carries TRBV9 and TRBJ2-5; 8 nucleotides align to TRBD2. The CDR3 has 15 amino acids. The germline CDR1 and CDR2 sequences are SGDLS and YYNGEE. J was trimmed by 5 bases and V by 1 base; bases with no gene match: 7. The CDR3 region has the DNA TGTGCCAGCAGCGTAAACCCGGGGGGGACGGAGACCCAGTACTTC. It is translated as CASSVNPGGTETQYF.

This CDR3 reads CASSSDSETQYF. The CDR3 bases are TGTGCCAGTAGTTCGGACAGCGAGACCCAGTACTTC. The chain recombines TRBV19 with TRBJ2-5, with D tentatively TRBD1 (6 bases). Trimming took off 5 bases at V and 5 bases at J, with 9 bases between the two ends. Germline loops: CDR1 LNHDA, CDR2 SQIVND (reference sequence). This CDR3 contains 12 residues.

This chain's CDR3 is CASRGQEETQYF. As DNA, the CDR3 is TGTGCCAGTAGGGGACAGGAAGAGACCCAGTACTTC. This sequence joins TRBV19 and TRBJ2-5; 8 nucleotides match TRBD1. CDR3 length: 12 residues. CDR1 and CDR2 (germline): LNHDA, SQIVND (reference sequence). With 6 bases clipped from V and 3 bases from J, the junction kept 0 bases outside the gene matches.

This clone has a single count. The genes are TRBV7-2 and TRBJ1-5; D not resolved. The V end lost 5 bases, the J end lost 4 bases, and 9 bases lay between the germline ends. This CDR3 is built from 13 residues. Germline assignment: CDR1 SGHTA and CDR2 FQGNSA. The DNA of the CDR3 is TGTGCCAGCAGCGTAACACCGAATCAGCCCCAGCATTTT. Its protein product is CASSVTPNQPQHF.

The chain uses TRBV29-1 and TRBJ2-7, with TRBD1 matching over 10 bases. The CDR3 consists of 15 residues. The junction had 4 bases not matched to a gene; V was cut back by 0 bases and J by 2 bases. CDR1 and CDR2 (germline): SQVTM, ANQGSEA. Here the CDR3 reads CSVEDRGTGAYEQYF. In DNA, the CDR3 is TGCAGCGTTGAAGATCGTGGGACAGGGGCCTACGAGCAGTACTTC.

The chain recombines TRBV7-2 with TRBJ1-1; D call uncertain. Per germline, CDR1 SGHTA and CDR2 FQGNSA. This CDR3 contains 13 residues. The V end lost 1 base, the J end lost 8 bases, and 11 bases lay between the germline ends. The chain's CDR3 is CASSLDGDYEAFF. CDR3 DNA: TGTGCCAGCAGCTTAGACGGGGATTACGAAGCTTTCTTT.

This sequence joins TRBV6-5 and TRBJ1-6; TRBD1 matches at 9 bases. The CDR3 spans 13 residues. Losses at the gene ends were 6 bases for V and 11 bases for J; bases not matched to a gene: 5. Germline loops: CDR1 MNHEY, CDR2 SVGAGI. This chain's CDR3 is CASSPDRGTPLHF. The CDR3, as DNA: TGTGCCAGCAGCCCGGACAGGGGTACACCCCTCCACTTT.

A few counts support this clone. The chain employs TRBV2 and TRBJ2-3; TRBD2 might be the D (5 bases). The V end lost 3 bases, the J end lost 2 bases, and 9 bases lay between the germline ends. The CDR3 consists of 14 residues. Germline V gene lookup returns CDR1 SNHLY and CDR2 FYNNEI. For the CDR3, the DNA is TGTGCCAGCAGTGAGAGGGTGTTCACAGATACGCAGTATTTT. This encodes CASSERVFTDTQYF.

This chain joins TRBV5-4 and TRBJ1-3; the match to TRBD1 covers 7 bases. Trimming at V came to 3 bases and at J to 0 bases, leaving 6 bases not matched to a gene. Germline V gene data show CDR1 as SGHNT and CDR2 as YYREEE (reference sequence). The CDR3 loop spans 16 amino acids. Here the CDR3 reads CASSWWSGGSGNTIYF. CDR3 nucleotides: TGTGCCAGCAGCTGGTGGTCAGGGGGCTCTGGAAACACCATATATTTT.

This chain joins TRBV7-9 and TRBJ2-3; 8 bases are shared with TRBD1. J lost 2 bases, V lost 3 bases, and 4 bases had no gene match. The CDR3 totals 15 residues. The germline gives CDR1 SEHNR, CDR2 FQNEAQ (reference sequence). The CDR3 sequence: CASSFWQGATDTQYF. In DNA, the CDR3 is TGTGCCAGCAGCTTCTGGCAGGGGGCCACAGATACGCAGTATTTT.

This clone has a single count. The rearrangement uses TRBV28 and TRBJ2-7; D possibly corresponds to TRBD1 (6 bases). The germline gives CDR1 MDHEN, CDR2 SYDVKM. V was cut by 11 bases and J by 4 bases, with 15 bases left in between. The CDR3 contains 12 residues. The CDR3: CARPEGVYEQYF. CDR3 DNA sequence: TGTGCCCGACCCGAGGGGGTATACGAGCAGTACTTC.